This entry describes one T cell receptor beta chain. This sample was included in a study of blood T cell repertoires in COVID-19. In the study overall: Some COVID-19 samples were acute and others convalescent; all came from the United States, Italy and Spain. PBMCs, B-cell-depleted T cells, or T cells were the source of the cDNA or gDNA that made up the material.

Methods used by the authors: Reference gene primer amplification yielded estimated nucleated cell counts. Clones were read by immunoSEQ multiplex PCR, and TCRdb kept only the in-frame ones, dropping some. V, J and clone size are taken as reported in that table, and D and trimming were inferred from the DNA itself. In the table there are approximately 55,000 clones, roughly nine tenths of which are singletons. Trimming shortened V by 10 bases and J by 1 base, and 8 bases separated the two germline ends. CDR3 length equals 13 residues. This clonotype was sampled from a man in his forties with acute or convalescent COVID-19. The sample consisted of peripheral blood. V and J are TRBV12-3 or TRBV12-4 and TRBJ2-6; D remains ambiguous. The CDR3 DNA reads as TGTGCCACCCCCCCGTCTGGGGCCAACGTCCTGACTTTC. As protein: CATPPSGANVLTF.